This T cell receptor (beta chain) was identified during a study of blood T cells in healthy people across ages. Regarding the study as a whole: Reliance upon unsorted PBMCs precluded definitive naive versus antigen-experienced comparison. Donors of long life had a larger count of naive CD4+ cells and greater diversity than aged donors.

Worth noting for this clonotype: The antigen is not known.

Together with a sample-barcoded 5' primer, a J-beta primer mix was included in a second PCR lasting roughly 6 to 12 cycles. Each cDNA molecule, via a template-switch adaptor with 12 random nucleotides, was tagged. Researchers report that each sample yielded at least 3 million CDR3-containing paired-end reads. TCRdb passed the 5' RACE reads through MiXCR, listing each CDR3 protein once. In the table there are just over 800,000 distinct CDR3 sequences, around two thirds of which are singletons. Per germline, CDR1 SQVTM and CDR2 ANQGSEA. This CDR3 is 10 amino acids long. The sequence derives from a man between 25 and 39 years old in good health. The gene calls are TRBV29-1 and TRBJ2-4; D might be TRBD2 (5 bases). The sequenced material came from blood. The CDR3 loop is CRREKNIQYF. The CDR3 nucleotides are TGCAGGAGGGAGAAAAACATTCAGTACTTC.